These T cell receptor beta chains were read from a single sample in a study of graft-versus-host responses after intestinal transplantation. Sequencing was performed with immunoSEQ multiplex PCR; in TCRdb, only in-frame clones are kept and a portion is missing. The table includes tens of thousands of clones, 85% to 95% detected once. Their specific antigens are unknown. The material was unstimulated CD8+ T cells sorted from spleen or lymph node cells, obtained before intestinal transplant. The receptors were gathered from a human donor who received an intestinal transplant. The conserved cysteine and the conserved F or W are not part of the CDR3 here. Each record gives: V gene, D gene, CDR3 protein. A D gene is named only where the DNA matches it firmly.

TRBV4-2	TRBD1	ASSPHGDRGRGTEAF
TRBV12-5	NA	ASGLEGQNTEAF
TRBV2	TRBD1	ASRDRGPHGYT
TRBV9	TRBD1	ASSVSGTGSGNTIY
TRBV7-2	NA	ASSLRVPPMNTEAF
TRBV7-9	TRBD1	ASSPGTDGYT
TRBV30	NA	AWRTGYEQY
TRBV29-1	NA	SVRGAGNTGELF
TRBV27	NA	ASSLSPPNEQF
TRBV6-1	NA	ASSEAGIGQGSSYEQY
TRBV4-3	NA	ASSAQSPNTGELF
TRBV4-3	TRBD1	ASSRDRDSSYNSPLH
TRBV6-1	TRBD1	ASSEAGAGGHYGYT
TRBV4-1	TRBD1	ASSQGQGFTNGQF
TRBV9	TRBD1	ASSVGTGGAGYGYT
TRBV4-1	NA	ASSQDGPDNEQF
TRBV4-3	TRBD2	ASSQDLSGGVYEQY
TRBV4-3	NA	ASSQDLGQGLVGYT
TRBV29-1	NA	SVEPSPGGVGTEAF
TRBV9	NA	ASSVGSGNSPLH
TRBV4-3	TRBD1	ASSQDWGQGNPGELF
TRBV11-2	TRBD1	ASCSGTGCYEQY
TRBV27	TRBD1	ASSVTGVGYGYT